A selection of T cell receptor beta chains follows, all from one sample in a study of cytotoxic CD8 clonotypes in ibrutinib-treated CLL. Clones were read by immunoSEQ multiplex PCR, and TCRdb kept only the in-frame ones, dropping some. The sample contains tens of thousands of clones, 62% of which appear only once. The sample was PBMCs, taken before ibrutinib treatment. These receptors came from a human donor with chronic lymphocytic leukemia. Both conserved end residues are part of each CDR3. A D gene is named only where the DNA matches it firmly. Clone size appears in some rows only: once, few, many, or a class for an expanded clone.

D gene	V gene	clone size	J gene	CDR3 DNA	CDR3 protein
-	TRBV6-5	few	TRBJ1-6	TGTGCCACTCAACAGGGCTCCTATAATTCACCCCTCCACTTT	CATQQGSYNSPLHF
-	TRBV5-1	-	TRBJ2-7	TGCGCCAGCAGCTTGGGCCTTGGGGGAGAGCAGTACTTC	CASSLGLGGEQYF
-	TRBV28	few	TRBJ1-3	TGTGCCAGCAGTTTAGACATACCCCAGGACACCATATATTTT	CASSLDIPQDTIYF
-	TRBV10-3	-	TRBJ1-5	TGTGCCATCAGTCCCCAGGGTGGTTATAGCAATCAGCCCCAGCATTTT	CAISPQGGYSNQPQHF
TRBD2	TRBV6-6	-	TRBJ2-7	TGTGCCAGCAGTTACTCGAGCGGACTAGCCTCCGAGCAGTACTTC	CASSYSSGLASEQYF
-	TRBV18	-	TRBJ2-7	TGTGCCAGCTCACCACCAACAGGATCATCTCCTGGCGAGCAGTACTTC	CASSPPTGSSPGEQYF
TRBD1	TRBV5-1	once	TRBJ1-6	TGCGCCAGCAGCCTTACAGGGGCGGGAAATTCACCCCTCCACTTT	CASSLTGAGNSPLHF
-	TRBV20-1	-	TRBJ2-5	TGCAGTGCTACTCTGGGACGGACCCAGTACTTC	CSATLGRTQYF
-	TRBV4-1	-	TRBJ1-4	TGCGCCAGCAGCCAACCCTTCAGAAGCCACTTTGAAAAACTGTTTTTT	CASSQPFRSHFEKLFF
TRBD1	TRBV14	-	TRBJ2-5	TGTGCCAGCAGCCAGTCCCCACGGGGCAGGGGGCTCGAGACCCAGTACTTC	CASSQSPRGRGLETQYF
-	TRBV4-1	-	TRBJ2-1	TGCGCCAGCAGCTCCGCGGGCGGTCCCCTTCGTGAGCAGTTCTTC	CASSSAGGPLREQFF
TRBD1	TRBV5-6	-	TRBJ2-7	TGTGCCAGCAGCTTCGCAAGGACAGGGGGCTCCTACGAGCAGTACTTC	CASSFARTGGSYEQYF
-	TRBV7-9	few	TRBJ2-7	TGTGCCAGCAGCTTAACGGACGGCCCCTACGAGCAGTACTTC	CASSLTDGPYEQYF
TRBD1	TRBV5-4	few	TRBJ2-3	TGTGCCAGCAGCTTCCAGGGGGCCACAGATACGCAGTATTTT	CASSFQGATDTQYF
-	TRBV11-3	-	TRBJ1-3	TGTGCCAGCAGCCCATCCTGGTTGGCGGACACCATATATTTT	CASSPSWLADTIYF